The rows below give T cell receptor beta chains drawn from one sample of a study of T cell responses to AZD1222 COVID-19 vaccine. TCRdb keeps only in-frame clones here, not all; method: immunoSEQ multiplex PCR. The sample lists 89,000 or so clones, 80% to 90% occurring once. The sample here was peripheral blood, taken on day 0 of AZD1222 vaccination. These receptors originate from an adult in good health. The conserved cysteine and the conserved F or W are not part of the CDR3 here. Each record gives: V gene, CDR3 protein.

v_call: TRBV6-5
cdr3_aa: ASSSRGSVAVEAF

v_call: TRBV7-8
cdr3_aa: ASSSGTPKDYGYT

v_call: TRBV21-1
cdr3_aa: ASSRGTSESQGYT

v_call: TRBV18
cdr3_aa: ASSPLGQATDTQY

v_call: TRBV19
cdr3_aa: ASSSGNPEAF

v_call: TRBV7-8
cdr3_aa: ASSSRESGNQPQH

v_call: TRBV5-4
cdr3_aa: ASSSFNNEQF

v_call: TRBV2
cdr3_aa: ASRGGQSYGYT

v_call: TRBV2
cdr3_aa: ASSVGRAYGYT

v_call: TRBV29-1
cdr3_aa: SVSASGRADTQY